This T cell receptor (beta chain) was captured by sequencing in a study of T cell changes during pregnancy in multiple sclerosis. CDR3 size: 15 residues. V shed 2 bases and J shed 0 bases, with 8 bases lying between them. The germline gives CDR1 ENHRY, CDR2 SYGVKD. Sequencing was performed with immunoSEQ multiplex PCR; in TCRdb, only in-frame clones are kept and a portion is missing. The table shows about 110,000 clones, with 91% occurring only once. This TCR derives from a female donor with multiple sclerosis, enrolled in a pregnancy study. The chain is built from TRBV10-3 and TRBJ1-3; no definite D call. The sample here was peripheral blood, taken before pregnancy. The CDR3 sequence: CAISENANSGNTIYF. The CDR3 DNA reads TGTGCCATCAGTGAGAACGCGAACTCTGGAAACACCATATATTTT.